This T cell receptor beta chain was identified during a study of technical replicates of blood from a handful of donors. Only in-frame clones appear in the TCRdb table, and some are missing; sequencing was by immunoSEQ multiplex PCR. The sample has about 78,000 clones, more than 85% seen once. V trimming: 3 bases; J trimming: 8 bases; junction bases outside the gene matches: 6. The CDR3 loop spans 14 amino acids. Germline CDR1 SGHDN, CDR2 FVKESK. The sequence was collected from a human donor in good health. This rearrangement joins TRBV14 to TRBJ1-4; 7 nucleotides agree with TRBD1. Sequenced material: T cells isolated from PBMCs. CDR3 amino acids: CASSHLTGWEKLFF. As DNA, the CDR3 is TGTGCCAGCAGCCACCTGACAGGGTGGGAAAAACTGTTTTTT.